The rows below give T cell receptor beta chains drawn from one sample of a study of cytomegalovirus exposure and HLA in healthy donors. Clones were read by immunoSEQ multiplex PCR, and TCRdb kept only the in-frame ones, dropping some. Of about 130,000 clones in the sample, about 74% were seen once. Sequencing used PBMCs. The origin of the receptors is a man aged 18 to 35 in good health and CMV-seropositive. The conserved cysteine and the conserved F or W are not part of the CDR3 here. The order of the fields is clone size, V gene, J gene, D gene, CDR3 protein. A D gene is named only where the DNA matches it firmly. Part of the rows lack a size; the others show once, few, many or a class for expanded clones.

abundance: -; v_gene: TRBV21-1; j_gene: TRBJ1-4; d_gene: -; CDR3aa: ASSRFFGLTNEKLF
abundance: -; v_gene: TRBV27; j_gene: TRBJ2-2; d_gene: TRBD2; CDR3aa: ASSRRGARTGELF
abundance: -; v_gene: TRBV7-6; j_gene: TRBJ2-7; d_gene: TRBD1; CDR3aa: ASSSPEGQGLEQY
abundance: -; v_gene: TRBV6-5; j_gene: TRBJ1-5; d_gene: TRBD1; CDR3aa: ASSRDRESQPQH
abundance: -; v_gene: TRBV9; j_gene: TRBJ2-1; d_gene: -; CDR3aa: ASSVVEGSYNEQF
abundance: once; v_gene: TRBV18; j_gene: TRBJ2-7; d_gene: -; CDR3aa: ASSHTRDYEQY
abundance: -; v_gene: TRBV27; j_gene: TRBJ2-7; d_gene: -; CDR3aa: ASSLIGQSHREQY
abundance: -; v_gene: TRBV2; j_gene: TRBJ1-5; d_gene: -; CDR3aa: ASSPVLTGSQPQH
abundance: -; v_gene: TRBV27; j_gene: TRBJ2-3; d_gene: -; CDR3aa: ASSLVGLTGVTQY
abundance: -; v_gene: TRBV28; j_gene: TRBJ2-7; d_gene: -; CDR3aa: ASSLRRRAYEQY
abundance: -; v_gene: TRBV19; j_gene: TRBJ1-5; d_gene: -; CDR3aa: ASSIWPSNQPQH
abundance: -; v_gene: TRBV25-1; j_gene: TRBJ1-1; d_gene: TRBD1; CDR3aa: ASSDPGGGDTEAF
abundance: -; v_gene: TRBV7-7; j_gene: TRBJ2-5; d_gene: TRBD1; CDR3aa: ASRPGTGLQETQY
abundance: -; v_gene: TRBV10-2; j_gene: TRBJ1-2; d_gene: -; CDR3aa: ASRANYGYT
abundance: -; v_gene: TRBV19; j_gene: TRBJ2-1; d_gene: TRBD1; CDR3aa: ASSTGGAYNEQF
abundance: -; v_gene: TRBV15; j_gene: TRBJ1-4; d_gene: -; CDR3aa: ATSRGGGYTNEKLF
abundance: -; v_gene: TRBV5-4; j_gene: TRBJ2-7; d_gene: -; CDR3aa: ASSPTAGLVEQY
abundance: -; v_gene: TRBV28; j_gene: TRBJ2-7; d_gene: TRBD2; CDR3aa: ASSWGPGGSHYEQY
abundance: -; v_gene: TRBV4-1; j_gene: TRBJ2-7; d_gene: -; CDR3aa: ASSPLAGSYEQY
abundance: -; v_gene: TRBV6-5; j_gene: TRBJ1-2; d_gene: -; CDR3aa: ASTSGDGYT
abundance: -; v_gene: TRBV19; j_gene: TRBJ2-7; d_gene: TRBD2; CDR3aa: ASSTPAVAGSVEQY
abundance: -; v_gene: TRBV19; j_gene: TRBJ1-5; d_gene: -; CDR3aa: ASLIQGSNQPQH
abundance: -; v_gene: TRBV7-9; j_gene: TRBJ2-4; d_gene: -; CDR3aa: ASSLAGEGGAKNIQY
abundance: -; v_gene: TRBV28; j_gene: TRBJ2-2; d_gene: -; CDR3aa: ASSLNTGELF
abundance: -; v_gene: TRBV7-8; j_gene: TRBJ2-5; d_gene: TRBD2; CDR3aa: ASGRGVKETQY
abundance: -; v_gene: TRBV5-1; j_gene: TRBJ2-3; d_gene: -; CDR3aa: ASSLARRTDTQY
abundance: -; v_gene: TRBV27; j_gene: TRBJ2-7; d_gene: -; CDR3aa: ASSSRRGSAYYEQY